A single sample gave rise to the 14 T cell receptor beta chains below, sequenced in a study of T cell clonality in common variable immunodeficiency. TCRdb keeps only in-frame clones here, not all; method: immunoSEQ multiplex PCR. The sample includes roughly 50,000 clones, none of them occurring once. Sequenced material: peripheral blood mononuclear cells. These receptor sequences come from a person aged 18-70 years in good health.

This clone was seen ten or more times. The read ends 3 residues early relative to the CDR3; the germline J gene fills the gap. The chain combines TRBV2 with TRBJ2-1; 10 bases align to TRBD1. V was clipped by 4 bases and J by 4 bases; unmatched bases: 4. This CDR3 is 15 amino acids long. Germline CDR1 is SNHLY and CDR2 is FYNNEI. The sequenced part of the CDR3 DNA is TGTGCCAGCAGTGCGGACAGGGGGTATTACAATGAG. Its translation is CASSADRGYYNE. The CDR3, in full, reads CASSADRGYYNEQFF.

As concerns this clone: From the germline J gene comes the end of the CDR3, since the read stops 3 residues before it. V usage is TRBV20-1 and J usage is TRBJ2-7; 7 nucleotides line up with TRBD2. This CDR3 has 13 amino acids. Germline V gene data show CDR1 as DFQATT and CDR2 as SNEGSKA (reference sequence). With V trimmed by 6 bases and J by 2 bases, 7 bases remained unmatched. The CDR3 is CSARGDQAYEQYF. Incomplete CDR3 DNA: TGCAGTGCCCGGGGGGACCAAGCCTACGAG.

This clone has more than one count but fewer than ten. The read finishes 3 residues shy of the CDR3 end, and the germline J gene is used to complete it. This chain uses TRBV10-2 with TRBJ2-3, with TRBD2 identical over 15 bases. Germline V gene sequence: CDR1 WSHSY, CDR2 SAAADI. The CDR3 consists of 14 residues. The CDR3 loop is CASTGLAGGETQYF. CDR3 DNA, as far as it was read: TGCGCCAGCACCGGACTAGCGGGAGGGGAGACG.

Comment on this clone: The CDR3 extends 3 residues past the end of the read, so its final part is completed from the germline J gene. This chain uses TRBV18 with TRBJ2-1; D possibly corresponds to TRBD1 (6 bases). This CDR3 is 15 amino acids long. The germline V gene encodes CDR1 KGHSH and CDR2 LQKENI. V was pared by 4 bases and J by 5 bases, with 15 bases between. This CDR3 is CASSLRGGGNNEQFF. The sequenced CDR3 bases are TGTGCCAGCTCACTCAGGGGTGGCGGAAACAATGAG.

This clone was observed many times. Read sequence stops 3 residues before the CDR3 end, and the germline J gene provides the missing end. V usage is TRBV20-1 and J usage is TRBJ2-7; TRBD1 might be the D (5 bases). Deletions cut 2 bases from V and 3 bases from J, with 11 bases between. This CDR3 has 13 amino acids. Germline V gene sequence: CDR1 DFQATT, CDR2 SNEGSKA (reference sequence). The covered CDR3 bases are TGCAGTGCTAGACCCCAGGGTCTCTACGAG. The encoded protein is CSARPQGLYE. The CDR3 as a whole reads CSARPQGLYEQYF.

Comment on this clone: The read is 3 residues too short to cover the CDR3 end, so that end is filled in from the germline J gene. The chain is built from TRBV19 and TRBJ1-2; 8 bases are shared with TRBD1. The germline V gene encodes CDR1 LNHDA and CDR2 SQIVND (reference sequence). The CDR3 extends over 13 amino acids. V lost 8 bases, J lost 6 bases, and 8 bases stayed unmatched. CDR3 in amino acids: CASGDRGRDGYTF. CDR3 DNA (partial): TGTGCCAGTGGCGACAGGGGCCGAGATGGC.

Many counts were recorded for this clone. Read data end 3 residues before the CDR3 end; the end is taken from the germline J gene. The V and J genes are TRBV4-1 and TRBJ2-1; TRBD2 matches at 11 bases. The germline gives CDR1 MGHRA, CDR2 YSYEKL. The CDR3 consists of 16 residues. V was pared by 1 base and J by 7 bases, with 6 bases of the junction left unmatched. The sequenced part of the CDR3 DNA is TGCGCCAGCAGCCAAGCCTTAGCGGGAGGGAGAAATGAG. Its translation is CASSQALAGGRNE. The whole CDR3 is CASSQALAGGRNEQFF.

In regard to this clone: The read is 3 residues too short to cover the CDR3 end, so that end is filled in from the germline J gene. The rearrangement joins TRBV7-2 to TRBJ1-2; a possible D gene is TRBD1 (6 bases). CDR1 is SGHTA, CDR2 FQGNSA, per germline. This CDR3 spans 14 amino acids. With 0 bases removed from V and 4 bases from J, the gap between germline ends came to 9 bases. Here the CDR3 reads CASSLASGAYGYTF. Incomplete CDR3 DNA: TGTGCCAGCAGCTTAGCCTCAGGGGCCTATGGC.

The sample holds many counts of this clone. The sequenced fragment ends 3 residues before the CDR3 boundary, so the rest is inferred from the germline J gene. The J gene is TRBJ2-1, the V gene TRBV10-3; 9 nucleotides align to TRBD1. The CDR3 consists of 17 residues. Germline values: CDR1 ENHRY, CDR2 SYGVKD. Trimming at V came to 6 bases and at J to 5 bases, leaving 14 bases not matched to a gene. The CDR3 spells CAIRGHTGGSSHNEQFF. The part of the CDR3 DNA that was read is TGTGCCATCAGGGGGCACACAGGGGGCTCCTCACACAATGAG.

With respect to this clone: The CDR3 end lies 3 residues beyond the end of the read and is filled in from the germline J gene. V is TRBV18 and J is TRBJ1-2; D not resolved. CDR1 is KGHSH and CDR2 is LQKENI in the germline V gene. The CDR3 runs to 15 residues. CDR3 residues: CASSPLVGERYDYTF. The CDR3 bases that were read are TGTGCCAGCTCACCCTTGGTAGGAGAGCGCTACGAC.

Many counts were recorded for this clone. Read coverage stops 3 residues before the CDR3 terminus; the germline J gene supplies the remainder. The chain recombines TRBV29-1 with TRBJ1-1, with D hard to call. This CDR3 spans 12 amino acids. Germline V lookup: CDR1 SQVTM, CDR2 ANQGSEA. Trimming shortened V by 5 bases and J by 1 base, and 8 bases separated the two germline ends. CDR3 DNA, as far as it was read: TGCAGCGTTCGGTCTCAGAACACTGAA. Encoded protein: CSVRSQNTE. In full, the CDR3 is CSVRSQNTEAFF.

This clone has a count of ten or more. CDR3 protein: CASSIGVTYEQYF. The CDR3 DNA, read in part, is TGTGCCAGTAGTATAGGCGTAACCTACGAG. The rearrangement joins TRBV19 to TRBJ2-7; no clear D. The sequenced fragment ends 3 residues before the CDR3 boundary, so the rest is inferred from the germline J gene. The CDR3 is 13 residues long. The V end was cut by 1 base, the J end by 2 bases, with 6 bases between. Germline V gene data show CDR1 as LNHDA and CDR2 as SQIVND (reference sequence).

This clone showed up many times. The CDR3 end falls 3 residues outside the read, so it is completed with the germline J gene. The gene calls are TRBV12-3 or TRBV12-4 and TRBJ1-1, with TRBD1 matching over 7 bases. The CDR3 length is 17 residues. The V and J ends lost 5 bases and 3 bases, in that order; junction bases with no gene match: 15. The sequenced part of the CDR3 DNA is TGTGCCAGCAGTCGAAAGAAGTTGGGACAGACTGACACTGAA. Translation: CASSRKKLGQTDTE. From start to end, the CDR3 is CASSRKKLGQTDTEAFF.

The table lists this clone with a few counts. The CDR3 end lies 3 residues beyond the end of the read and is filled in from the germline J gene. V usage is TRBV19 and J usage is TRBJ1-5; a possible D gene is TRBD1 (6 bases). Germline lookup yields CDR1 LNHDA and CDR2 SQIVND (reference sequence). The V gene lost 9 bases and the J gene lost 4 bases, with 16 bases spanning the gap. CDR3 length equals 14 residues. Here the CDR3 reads CASFQGYSNQPQHF. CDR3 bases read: TGTGCCAGCTTCCAGGGGTACTCTAATCAGCCC.